One sample yielded the 28 T cell receptor beta chains listed below, sequenced in a study of blood T cell repertoires in COVID-19. The table came from immunoSEQ multiplex PCR; TCRdb's copy has only in-frame clones and leaves some out. The sample has about 280,000 clones, 87% seen once; the top ten hold 2% to 2.5%. Material: peripheral blood. These receptors came from a woman aged 45-59 years who had recovered from COVID-19.

A few counts support this clone. CDR3 region: CASSSRTGGDTQYF. CDR3 DNA: TGTGCCAGCAGCTCGCGGACCGGAGGAGATACGCAGTATTTT. The chain is built from TRBV7-3 and TRBJ2-3; a weak D match, TRBD2 (5 bases). Looked up from germline, CDR1 is SGHTA and CDR2 is FQGTGA. V was cut by 4 bases and J by 5 bases, with 13 bases left in between. This CDR3 is 14 amino acids long.

The rearrangement uses TRBV9 and TRBJ1-1, with 8 nucleotides matching TRBD1. CDR1 is SGDLS and CDR2 is YYNGEE in the germline V gene. The V segment lost 1 base and the J segment 4 bases; nucleotides outside the gene matches: 6. This CDR3 is 15 amino acids long. The CDR3 region is CASSVQGALGTEAFF. CDR3 coding DNA: TGTGCCAGCAGCGTACAGGGGGCCTTGGGCACTGAAGCTTTCTTT. The full variable domain, its missing parts supplied by reference TRBV9 and TRBJ1-1, is DSGVTQTPKHLITATGQRVTLRCSPRSGDLSVYWYQQSLDQGLQFLIQYYNGEERAKGNILERFSAQQFPDLHSELNLSSLELGDSALYFCASSVQGALGTEAFFGQGTRLTVV.

The CDR3 DNA follows: TGTGCCAGCAGTCCCAGGACTAGCGGGGCCATCAGCTCCTACGAGCAGTACTTC. As protein: CASSPRTSGAISSYEQYF. This chain joins TRBV6-2 or TRBV6-3 and TRBJ2-7; 12 nucleotides align to TRBD2. The germline V gene encodes CDR1 MNHEY and CDR2 SVGEGT. The trim removed 5 bases at V and 0 bases at J, leaving 11 bases unmatched. This CDR3 is 18 amino acids long.

V and J are TRBV28 and TRBJ2-3; 9 bases match TRBD2. The J segment lost 5 bases and the V segment lost 7 bases, leaving 13 bases of the junction unmatched. Germline V gives CDR1 MDHEN, CDR2 SYDVKM. There are 16 residues in the CDR3. CDR3 DNA sequence: TGTGCCAGCACGCCCCCGGGCGGGAGGGCCAGAGATACGCAGTATTTT. Translation gives CASTPPGGRARDTQYF.

The chain carries TRBV15 and TRBJ1-3, with TRBD1 as a possible D gene (5 bases). This CDR3 has 18 amino acids. V was pared by 4 bases and J by 0 bases, with 19 bases between. From germline, CDR1 is LNHNV and CDR2 YYDKDF (reference sequence). CDR3 sequence reads: CATSKTPGTASSGNTIYF. CDR3 nucleotides: TGTGCCACCAGCAAGACCCCCGGGACTGCAAGCTCTGGAAACACCATATATTTT.

The sample holds one count of this clone. The CDR3 sequence: CASSRQVTGVYGYTF. In DNA form, the CDR3 reads TGTGCCAGCTCACGACAAGTGACAGGGGTATACGGCTACACCTTC. The chain has TRBV18 and TRBJ1-2, with 8 nucleotides matching TRBD1. The junction had 12 bases not matched to a gene; V was cut back by 4 bases and J by 8 bases. The CDR3 has 15 residues. Germline assignment: CDR1 KGHSH and CDR2 LQKENI. Full variable domain (missing parts from reference TRBV18 and TRBJ1-2): NAGVMQNPRHLVRRRGQEARLRCSPMKGHSHVYWYRQLPEEGLKFMVYLQKENIIDESGMPKERFSAEFPKEGPSILRIQQVVRGDSAAYFCASSRQVTGVYGYTFGSGTRLTVV.

V is TRBV7-3 and J is TRBJ1-1; D is unclear. This CDR3 comprises 13 residues. CDR1 SGHTA and CDR2 FQGTGA come from the germline V gene. V lost 3 bases and J 1 base, leaving 6 bases between the germline ends. In DNA form, the CDR3 reads TGTGCCAGCAGCTTCTCGGGGAACACTGAAGCTTTCTTT. Protein sequence: CASSFSGNTEAFF. Supplemented by reference TRBV7-3 and TRBJ1-1, the full variable domain reads GAGVSQTPSNKVTEKGKYVELRCDPISGHTALYWYRQSLGQGPEFLIYFQGTGAADDSGLPNDRFFAVRPEGSVSTLKIQRTERGDSAVYLCASSFSGNTEAFFGQGTRLTVV.

This CDR3 reads CASGGNFYEQYF. In DNA form, the CDR3 reads TGTGCCAGCGGGGGGAACTTCTACGAGCAGTACTTC. J is TRBJ2-7 and V is TRBV28; tentative D call: TRBD2 (6 bases). Germline values: CDR1 MDHEN, CDR2 SYDVKM. V was shortened by 8 bases and J by 3 bases, with 11 bases between the two germline ends. CDR3 length: 12 residues.

This chain connects TRBV23-1 to TRBJ2-7; TRBD1 aligns across 9 bases. TRBV23-1 is flagged as an ORF with uncertain function. V lost 6 bases and J lost 0; bases outside the gene matches: 12. There are 17 residues in the CDR3. The CDR3 DNA is TGCGCCAGCAGACTTCCGGGACAGGGACCCAGCTCCTACGAGCAGTACTTC. Protein product: CASRLPGQGPSSYEQYF.

The V call is TRBV7-9, the J call TRBJ1-1; 8 bases are a match to TRBD1. The germline CDR1 and CDR2 sequences are SEHNR and FQNEAQ (reference sequence). Germline trimming cut 3 bases from V and 4 bases from J; bases unmatched to any gene: 7. The CDR3 sequence is 15 residues long. CDR3 bases: TGTGCCAGCAGCTTCCCGGGACAGGCTACCACTGAAGCTTTCTTT. Its protein product is CASSFPGQATTEAFF.

The chain recombines TRBV9 with TRBJ2-5, with D possibly being TRBD2 (6 bases). Germline V gene lookup returns CDR1 SGDLS and CDR2 YYNGEE. The CDR3 sequence is 14 residues long. The germline V and J ends were trimmed by 4 bases and 5 bases, with 15 bases remaining between them. CDR3 residues: CASSWSGEYETQYF. The CDR3 DNA sequence: TGTGCCAGCAGCTGGTCGGGGGAATACGAGACCCAGTACTTC.

The chain has TRBV28 and TRBJ1-5; no reliable D call. V shed 5 bases and J shed 4 bases, with 12 bases lying between them. The CDR3 sequence is 14 residues long. Germline values: CDR1 MDHEN, CDR2 SYDVKM. The CDR3 region is CASSRPRENQPQHF. Written as DNA, the CDR3 is TGTGCCAGCAGTCGCCCGAGGGAAAATCAGCCCCAGCATTTT.

DNA of the CDR3: TGTGCCAGCAGCGTAGAGGGACTAGCAAGAAACAATGAGCAGTTCTTC. It yields the protein CASSVEGLARNNEQFF. The chain recombines TRBV9 with TRBJ2-1, with TRBD2 matching over 9 bases. The CDR3 contains 16 residues. Looked up from germline, CDR1 is SGDLS and CDR2 is YYNGEE. The ends lost 0 bases at V and 5 bases at J; junction bases unmatched: 6. Combining the CDR3 with reference TRBV9 and TRBJ2-1 gives the whole variable domain DSGVTQTPKHLITATGQRVTLRCSPRSGDLSVYWYQQSLDQGLQFLIQYYNGEERAKGNILERFSAQQFPDLHSELNLSSLELGDSALYFCASSVEGLARNNEQFFGPGTRLTVL.

This sequence joins TRBV2 and TRBJ2-5, with D possibly matching TRBD1 (6 bases). V was clipped by 9 bases and J by 4 bases, with 9 bases between them. Germline values: CDR1 SNHLY, CDR2 FYNNEI. The CDR3 loop spans 11 amino acids. The CDR3 coding sequence is TGTGCCAGTACAGGGTCAGAGACCCAGTACTTC. It encodes CASTGSETQYF.

This sequence joins TRBV6-5 and TRBJ2-1; 7 bases fit TRBD2. V shed 6 bases, J shed 7 bases, and the junction held 6 bases outside the gene matches. There are 13 residues in the CDR3. Germline lookup yields CDR1 MNHEY and CDR2 SVGAGI. DNA for the CDR3: TGTGCCAGCAGGAAAAGCGGGGAAAATGAGCAGTTCTTC. Its translation: CASRKSGENEQFF.

This clone occurred once. The V gene is TRBV5-1, the J gene TRBJ2-3; D is uncertain. Deletions cut 1 base from V and 5 bases from J, with 8 bases between. The CDR3 is 13 residues long. Germline CDR1 SGHRS, CDR2 YFSETQ. CDR3 loop: CASSLPGIDTQYF. The CDR3 DNA reads as TGCGCCAGCAGCTTGCCGGGTATAGATACGCAGTATTTT.

The rearrangement links TRBV9 to TRBJ1-1, with a possible D match to TRBD1 (5 bases). V lost 1 base and J lost 1, with 11 bases in between. Germline CDR1 SGDLS, CDR2 YYNGEE. CDR3 length: 15 residues. The CDR3 nucleotides read TGTGCCAGCAGCGTAACAGGAAAATGGAACACTGAAGCTTTCTTT. Its translation is CASSVTGKWNTEAFF.

The gene calls are TRBV9 and TRBJ2-5; 8 nucleotides match TRBD2. There are 17 residues in the CDR3. Germline V gives CDR1 SGDLS, CDR2 YYNGEE. After removal of 0 bases from V and 5 bases from J, the junction contained 12 bases not matched to a gene. This CDR3 is CASSVDLQRELLETQYF. DNA for the CDR3: TGTGCCAGCAGCGTAGACCTGCAGCGGGAGTTATTGGAGACCCAGTACTTC.

The chain's CDR3 is CASSVLTGVGYTF. The CDR3 DNA sequence: TGTGCCAGCAGCGTACTAACAGGGGTTGGCTACACCTTC. The rearrangement uses TRBV9 and TRBJ1-2; TRBD1 matches at 7 bases. The germline CDR1 and CDR2 sequences are SGDLS and YYNGEE. There are 13 residues in the CDR3. The V gene end was trimmed by 1 base and the J gene end by 7 bases; junction bases not matched to a gene: 4.

In DNA, the CDR3 is TGTGCCAGCAGCGTAGGAGCGGGCCTCACAGATACGCAGTATTTT. Its translation: CASSVGAGLTDTQYF. The gene calls are TRBV9 and TRBJ2-3; tentative D call: TRBD2 (6 bases). The CDR3 sequence is 15 residues long. The V and J ends lost 0 bases and 2 bases respectively, with 10 bases between them. Germline lookup yields CDR1 SGDLS and CDR2 YYNGEE.

The gene calls are TRBV29-1 and TRBJ2-1; 9 bases are a match to TRBD2. After removal of 5 bases from V and 7 bases from J, the junction contained 12 bases not matched to a gene. Germline CDR1 is SQVTM and CDR2 is ANQGSEA. The CDR3 is made up of 15 amino acids. The CDR3 reads CSVTGGGASVNEQFF. CDR3 coding DNA: TGCAGCGTTACTGGCGGGGGGGCCTCTGTTAATGAGCAGTTCTTC.

This clone was seen a single time. The chain uses TRBV29-1 and TRBJ2-7, with 12 positions matching TRBD2. J lost 4 bases, V lost 5 bases, and 6 bases had no gene match. This CDR3 contains 14 residues. Germline lookup yields CDR1 SQVTM and CDR2 ANQGSEA. CDR3 amino acids: CSVLGLAGFYEQYF. The DNA of the CDR3 is TGCAGCGTTTTAGGACTAGCGGGGTTTTACGAGCAGTACTTC.

V usage is TRBV4-2 and J usage is TRBJ1-2; TRBD1 agrees at 7 bases. The CDR3 is 15 amino acids. V shed 4 bases and J 5 bases; nucleotides not matched to a gene: 10. Per germline, CDR1 LGHNA and CDR2 YNFKEQ. CDR3 loop: CASSPPRQGSYGYTF. DNA of the CDR3: TGTGCCAGCAGCCCCCCCAGACAGGGTTCGTATGGCTACACCTTC.

The chain is built from TRBV11-2 and TRBJ1-1, with a possible D match to TRBD1 (5 bases). The CDR3 consists of 14 residues. The V end was cut by 4 bases, the J end by 4 bases, with 13 bases between. Germline lookup yields CDR1 SGHAT and CDR2 FQNNGV. The CDR3, as DNA: TGTGCCAGCAGCTCGACCGGGGGGAGCACTGAAGCTTTCTTT. It yields the protein CASSSTGGSTEAFF.

This chain joins TRBV19 and TRBJ1-1; 7 positions agree with TRBD1. V lost 10 bases and J lost 4; bases outside the gene matches: 18. The CDR3 runs 16 residues. Germline V lookup: CDR1 LNHDA, CDR2 SQIVND (reference sequence). Here the CDR3 reads CATQEFYRGRITEAFF. CDR3 bases: TGTGCCACCCAGGAGTTTTACAGGGGACGGATCACTGAAGCTTTCTTT.

This clone was detected only once. The gene calls are TRBV9 and TRBJ2-7; D is undetermined. In germline, CDR1 is SGDLS, CDR2 YYNGEE. The germline V and J ends were trimmed by 0 bases and 2 bases, with 9 bases remaining between them. The CDR3 spans 14 residues. The CDR3 sequence: CASSVGGTTYEQYF. The CDR3 coding sequence is TGTGCCAGCAGCGTAGGCGGCACTACCTACGAGCAGTACTTC.

The chain carries TRBV10-3 and TRBJ1-5; TRBD1 is a possible D gene (6 bases). Germline V CDR1 and CDR2: ENHRY, SYGVKD. The CDR3 totals 16 residues. Trimming removed 3 bases at V and 3 bases at J, with 15 bases between. The CDR3 region has the DNA TGTGCCATCAGTGACGGGGGGCGATCTCCCAATCAGCCCCAGCATTTT. Protein: CAISDGGRSPNQPQHF.

The chain has TRBV4-2 and TRBJ1-2, with D uncertain. Germline V gives CDR1 LGHNA, CDR2 YNFKEQ. CDR3 size: 13 residues. V was clipped by 0 bases and J by 7 bases, with 9 bases between them. The CDR3 loop is CASSQDLGGGYTF. The CDR3 region has the DNA TGTGCCAGCAGCCAAGATTTAGGCGGTGGCTACACCTTC.